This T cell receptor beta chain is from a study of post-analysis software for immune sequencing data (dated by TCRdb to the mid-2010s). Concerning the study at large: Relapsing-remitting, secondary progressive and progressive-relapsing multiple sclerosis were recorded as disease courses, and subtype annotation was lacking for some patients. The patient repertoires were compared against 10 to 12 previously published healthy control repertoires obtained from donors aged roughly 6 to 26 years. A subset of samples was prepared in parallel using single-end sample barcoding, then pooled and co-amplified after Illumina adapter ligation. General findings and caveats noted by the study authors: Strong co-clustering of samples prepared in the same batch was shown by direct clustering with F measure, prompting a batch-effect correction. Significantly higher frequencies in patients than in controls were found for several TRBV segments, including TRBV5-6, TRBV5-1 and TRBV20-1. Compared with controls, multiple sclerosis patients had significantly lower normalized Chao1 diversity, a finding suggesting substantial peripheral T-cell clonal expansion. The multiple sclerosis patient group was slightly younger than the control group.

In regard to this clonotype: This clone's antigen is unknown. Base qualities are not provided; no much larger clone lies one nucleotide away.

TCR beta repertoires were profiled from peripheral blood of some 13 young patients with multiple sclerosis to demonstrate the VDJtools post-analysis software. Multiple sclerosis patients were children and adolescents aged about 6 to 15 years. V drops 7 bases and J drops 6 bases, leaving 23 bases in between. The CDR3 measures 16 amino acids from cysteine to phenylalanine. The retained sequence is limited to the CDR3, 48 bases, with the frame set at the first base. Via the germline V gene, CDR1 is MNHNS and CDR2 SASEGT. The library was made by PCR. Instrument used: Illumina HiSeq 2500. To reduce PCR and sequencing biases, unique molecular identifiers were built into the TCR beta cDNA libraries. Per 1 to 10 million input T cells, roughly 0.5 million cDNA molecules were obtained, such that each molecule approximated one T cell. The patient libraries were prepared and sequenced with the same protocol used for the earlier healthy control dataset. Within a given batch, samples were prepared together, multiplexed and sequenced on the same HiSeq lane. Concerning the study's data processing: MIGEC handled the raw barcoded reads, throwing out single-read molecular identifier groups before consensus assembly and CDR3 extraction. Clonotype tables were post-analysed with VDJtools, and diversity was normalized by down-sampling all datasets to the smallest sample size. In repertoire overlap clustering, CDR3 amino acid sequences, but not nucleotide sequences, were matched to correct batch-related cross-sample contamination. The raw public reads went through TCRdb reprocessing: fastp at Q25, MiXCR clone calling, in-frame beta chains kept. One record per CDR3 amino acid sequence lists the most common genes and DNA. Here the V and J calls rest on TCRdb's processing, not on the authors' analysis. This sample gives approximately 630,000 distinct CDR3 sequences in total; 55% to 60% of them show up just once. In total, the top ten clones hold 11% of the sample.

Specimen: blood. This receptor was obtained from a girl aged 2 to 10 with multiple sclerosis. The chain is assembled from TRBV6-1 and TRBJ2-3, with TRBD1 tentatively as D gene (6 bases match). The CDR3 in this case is CASTFIGTGQGDTQYF. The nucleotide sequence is TGTGCCAGCACTTTCATCGGGACGGGTCAGGGGGATACGCAGTATTTT.